This is a list of T cell receptor beta chains from one sample in a study of T cells in localized non-small cell lung cancer. Sequencing was performed with immunoSEQ multiplex PCR; in TCRdb, only in-frame clones are kept and a portion is missing. The table records under 2,000 clones, over 20% of them present only once. Sequencing used normal lung tissue next to the tumor, obtained before any cancer treatment. Receptor source: a man aged 40 to 70 with stage III lung adenocarcinoma. Both conserved end residues are part of each CDR3. A D gene is named only where the DNA matches it firmly. The listing skips clone size in some rows; elsewhere it reads once, few, many or a size class.

>TRBJ1-1|TRBV6-8|TRBD1|medium-sized
TGTGCCAGCAAATACAGGGGAAGGGACACTGAAGCTTTCTTT
CASKYRGRDTEAFF
>TRBJ1-1|TRBV11-3|.|medium-sized
TGTGCCAGCAGCCTTCAACAAACTCGGACAGTGAACACTGAAGCTTTCTTT
CASSLQQTRTVNTEAFF
>TRBJ1-2|TRBV6-8|.|medium-sized
TGTGCCAGCAGCCTACATGGACAGCCCTATGGCTACACCTTC
CASSLHGQPYGYTF
>TRBJ2-7|TRBV5-1|.|.
TGCGCCAGCAGCTTGGTGTATCGGGATTCCTACGAGCAGTACTTC
CASSLVYRDSYEQYF
>TRBJ1-5|TRBV15|.|.
TGTGCCACCAGCGCACGACTAGAGGGCATCGGTCCAGCCCAGCATTTT
CATSARLEGIGPAQHF
>TRBJ1-1|TRBV7-2|.|few
TGTGCCAGCAGCTTAAGGCTGGACACTGAAGCTTTCTTT
CASSLRLDTEAFF
>TRBJ1-1|TRBV7-2|.|medium-sized
TGTGCCAGCAGTTTTTGGACGGGAACTGAAGCTTTCTTT
CASSFWTGTEAFF
>TRBJ2-7|TRBV11-3|.|.
TGTGCCAGCAGCTTCTGGCGAAGCTCCTACGAGCAGTACTTC
CASSFWRSSYEQYF
>TRBJ1-1|TRBV1|.|few
TGCGCCAGCAGCCAAGATCAAAACAGGGGGTTGACTGAAGCTTTCTTT
CASSQDQNRGLTEAFF
>TRBJ2-1|TRBV11-3|TRBD2|.
TGTGCCAGCAGCCCCCAGACCGGGACTAGGAATGAGCAGTTCTTC
CASSPQTGTRNEQFF
>TRBJ2-3|TRBV14|.|.
TGTGCCAGCAGCCAATGGACCGGGGTGGTGGATACGCAGTATTTT
CASSQWTGVVDTQYF
>TRBJ1-1|TRBV9|.|medium-sized
TGTGCCAGCGGATTCGACAAGGTTCATGAAGCTTTCTTT
CASGFDKVHEAFF